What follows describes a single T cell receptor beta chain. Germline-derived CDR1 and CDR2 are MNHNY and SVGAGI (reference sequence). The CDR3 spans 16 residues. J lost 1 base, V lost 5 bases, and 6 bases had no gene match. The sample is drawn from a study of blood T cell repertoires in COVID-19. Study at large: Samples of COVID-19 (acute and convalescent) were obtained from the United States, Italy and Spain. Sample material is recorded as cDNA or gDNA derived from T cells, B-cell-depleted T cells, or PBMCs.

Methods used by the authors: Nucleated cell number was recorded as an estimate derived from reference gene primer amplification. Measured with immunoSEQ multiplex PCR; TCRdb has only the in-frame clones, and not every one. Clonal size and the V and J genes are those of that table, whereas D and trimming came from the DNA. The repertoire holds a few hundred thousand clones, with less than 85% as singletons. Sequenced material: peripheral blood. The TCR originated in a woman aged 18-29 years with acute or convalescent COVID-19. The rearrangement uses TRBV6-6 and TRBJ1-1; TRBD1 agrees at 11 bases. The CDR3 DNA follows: TGTGCCAGCAGTCGAGGACAGGGGGCGCGGAACACTGAAGCTTTCTTT. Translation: CASSRGQGARNTEAFF.